The present T cell receptor beta chain was sequenced within a study of T-cell memory formation after mild COVID-19. TCRdb processed the 5' RACE reads anew with MiXCR; each CDR3 protein has one entry. The table shows roughly 500,000 distinct CDR3 sequences, with about a fifth occurring only once. The CDR3 covers 14 residues. Germline values: CDR1 SGHTA, CDR2 FQGNSA. V was pared by 1 base and J by 6 bases, with 5 bases of the junction left unmatched. Points from the study as a whole: Whether second-wave clones peaking at day 37 were SARS-CoV-2 specific went unconfirmed. The study found contracting CD4+ clones mainly in CM and EM and contracting CD8+ clones in EMRA.

Turning to this clonotype: What it recognizes is unknown.

This sequence originates from an adult woman who had mild COVID-19 (a few samples of this study predate the infection). Cell type and time point are not known. The V call is TRBV7-2, the J call TRBJ1-1, with 7 bases aligning to TRBD1. The material sequenced was PBMCs or a T cell subset sorted from them (not recorded which). The CDR3 is CASSLVSQGAEAFF. CDR3 nucleotides: TGTGCCAGCAGCTTAGTATCCCAGGGGGCTGAAGCTTTCTTT.